Below, one T cell receptor (beta chain) is given with its context. What it recognizes is unknown. The source of the sample is a study of Ad26.COV2.S vaccination and SARS-CoV-2 variants. Study-wide findings and caveats: People who got the vaccine or the placebo had similar non-spike TCR breadth. Analyses that measured TCR breadth and depth may have underestimated total T cell responses. Vaccinated individuals (as opposed to placebo recipients) had higher spike-specific TCR breadth. Once vaccination had occurred, spike-specific CD8+ and CD4+ T cell responses reportedly showed substantial breadth.

Using immunoSEQ multiplex PCR, the repertoire was profiled, and TCRdb retains in-frame clones only, with some absent. This table holds some 420,000 clones, 70% to 90% found once. Treatment described: about 20 received Ad26.COV2.S at low or high dose, single or two shots; roughly five received placebo; per-sample allocation not given. Sampling was performed 63 days after the first vaccine or placebo injection. Germline trimming cut 5 bases from V and 4 bases from J; bases unmatched to any gene: 17. Germline CDR1 reads SGHAT; CDR2 reads FQNNGV. The CDR3 spans 19 residues. This TCR came from a person aged 18-65 years who received the Ad26.COV2.S COVID-19 vaccine or a placebo. The rearrangement links TRBV11-2 to TRBJ2-3; 11 positions agree with TRBD2. The source material was peripheral blood, sampled in a trial of Ad26.COV2.S vaccine versus placebo. DNA for the CDR3: TGTGCCAGCAGCCGGTCCGATAGCGGGGGGGCCACCAGGGCAGATACGCAGTATTTT. As protein: CASSRSDSGGATRADTQYF.